The clone carrying this T cell receptor beta chain was seen once. Antigen unknown. This entry comes from a study of CD8+ T cells in alopecia areata. Study-level results: In scalp and blood, many expanded lesional clones persisted during tofacitinib. Scalp data also include sequences from resident alphabeta T cells of normal skin.

The CDR3 consists of 13 residues. Germline loops: CDR1 GTSNPN, CDR2 SVGIG (reference sequence). Trimming took 1 base from V and 9 from J, leaving 10 bases between them. It was cDNA, reverse transcribed from extracted RNA, that served as the sequencing template. TCRdb keeps only in-frame clones here, not all; method: immunoSEQ multiplex PCR. This sample yields about 290,000 clones, of which nearly 60% are seen a single time; 1.8% belongs to the top ten. The sample's treatment: oral pan-JAK inhibitor, 5-10 mg twice daily. Alopecia areata patients had lesional scalp punch biopsies and peripheral blood taken from them.

This clonotype was sampled from a human donor with alopecia areata. Sequencing used CD4+ T cells sorted from blood, obtained at week 24, from a patient treated with tofacitinib. The V and J genes are TRBV30 and TRBJ1-6; D unclear. CDR3 sequence: CAWSAGEGSPLHF. CDR3 nucleotides: TGTGCCTGGAGTGCGGGCGAAGGTTCACCCCTCCACTTT. The complete variable domain, with remaining parts taken from reference TRBV30 and TRBJ1-6, reads SQTIHQWPATLVQPVGSPLSLECTVEGTSNPNLYWYRQAAGRGLQLLFYSVGIGQISSEVPQNLSASRPQDRQFILSSKKLLLSDSGFYLCAWSAGEGSPLHFGNGTRLTVT.